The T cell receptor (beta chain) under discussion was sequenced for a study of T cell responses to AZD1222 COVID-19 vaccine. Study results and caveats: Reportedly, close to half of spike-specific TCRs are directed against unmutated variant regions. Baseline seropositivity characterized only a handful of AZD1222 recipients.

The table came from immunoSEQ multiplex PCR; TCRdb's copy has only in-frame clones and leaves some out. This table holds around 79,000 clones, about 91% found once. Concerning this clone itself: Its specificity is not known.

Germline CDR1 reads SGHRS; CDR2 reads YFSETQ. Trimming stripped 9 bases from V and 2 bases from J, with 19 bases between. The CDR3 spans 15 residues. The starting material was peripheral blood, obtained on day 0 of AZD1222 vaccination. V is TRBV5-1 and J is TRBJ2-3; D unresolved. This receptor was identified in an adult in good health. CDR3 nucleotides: TGCGCCACCCGCCGGGCGGCAGAAGTCACAGATACGCAGTATTTT. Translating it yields CATRRAAEVTDTQYF.